These 18 T cell receptor beta chains came from one sample sequenced in a study of blood T cell repertoires in COVID-19 (dated by TCRdb to about 2020). Library prep was done by the immunoSEQ multiplex PCR assay. TCRdb took over this immuneACCESS table, retaining in-frame rearrangements with V and J assigned. Such tables are incomplete; in checked studies, under half of the missing clones stem from an unresolved V gene, and the remainder is unexplained. This sample has 100,000 to 120,000 clones in its table, and over 75% of those were observed once. The top ten constitute roughly 1.4% of the sample. The sample comprised peripheral blood. These receptors all come from a man in his fifties with acute or convalescent COVID-19.

V and J are TRBV9 and TRBJ1-2, with TRBD1 as a possible D gene (5 bases). Germline V CDR1 and CDR2: SGDLS, YYNGEE. The CDR3 is 14 residues long. V was shortened by 4 bases and J by 7 bases, with 17 bases between the two germline ends. CDR3 amino acids: CASSPEVQGFGYTF. CDR3 nucleotide sequence: TGTGCCAGCAGCCCCGAAGTCCAGGGTTTTGGCTACACCTTC.

V is TRBV7-3 and J is TRBJ2-1; no clear D gene. The germline V and J ends were trimmed by 1 base and 0 bases, with 10 bases remaining between them. Germline V gene lookup returns CDR1 SGHTA and CDR2 FQGTGA. The CDR3 loop spans 16 amino acids. The CDR3 DNA reads as TGTGCCAGCAGCTTAAACGGAGATTACTCCTACAATGAGCAGTTCTTC. It codes for CASSLNGDYSYNEQFF. The full variable domain, its missing parts supplied by reference TRBV7-3 and TRBJ2-1, is GAGVSQTPSNKVTEKGKYVELRCDPISGHTALYWYRQSLGQGPEFLIYFQGTGAADDSGLPNDRFFAVRPEGSVSTLKIQRTERGDSAVYLCASSLNGDYSYNEQFFGPGTRLTVL.

The rearrangement joins TRBV7-3 to TRBJ2-7, with D perhaps matching TRBD2 (6 bases). CDR1 is SGHTA, CDR2 FQGTGA, per germline. V lost 5 bases and J lost 2, with 10 bases in between. There are 13 residues in the CDR3. In DNA, the CDR3 is TGTGCCAGCAGCGCGGGGCCCACCTACGAGCAGTACTTC. Translated, it gives CASSAGPTYEQYF.

The rearrangement uses TRBV5-8 and TRBJ1-5; a weak D match, TRBD1 (5 bases). CDR1 is SGHTS, CDR2 YDEGEE, per germline. The V end lost 10 bases, the J end lost 1 base, and 9 bases lay between the germline ends. CDR3 size: 12 residues. CDR3 in amino acids: CASGGSNQPQHF. The CDR3 bases are TGTGCCTCTGGGGGGAGCAATCAGCCCCAGCATTTT.

The J gene is TRBJ2-1, the V gene TRBV24-1, with TRBD1 matching 12 bases. CDR3 size: 16 residues. With V trimmed by 4 bases and J by 7 bases, 7 bases remained unmatched. Germline assignment: CDR1 KGHDR and CDR2 SFDVKD. As DNA, the CDR3 is TGTGCCACCAGTGACCCGGGACAGGGGGCATCAAATGAGCAGTTCTTC. As protein: CATSDPGQGASNEQFF.

The chain uses TRBV3-1 (or the pseudogene TRBV3-2) and TRBJ1-4; D remains ambiguous. Germline V CDR1 and CDR2: LGHDT, YNNKEL (reference sequence). Trimming pared 0 bases from V and 4 bases from J, leaving 15 bases between. The CDR3 runs 17 residues. The CDR3 DNA reads TGTGCCAGCAGCCAAGATCAGCTACAGACAATTAATGAAAAACTGTTTTTT. Protein sequence: CASSQDQLQTINEKLFF.

V is TRBV9 and J is TRBJ1-2; 7 nucleotides line up with TRBD1. This CDR3 has 16 amino acids. Trimming removed 1 base from V and 3 bases from J; junction bases left unmatched: 9. Per the germline V gene, CDR1 is SGDLS and CDR2 is YYNGEE. The DNA for the CDR3 is TGTGCCAGCAGCGTAACCGAACAGGGGAGCGACTATGGCTACACCTTC. Its protein product is CASSVTEQGSDYGYTF.

The table lists this clone with a few counts. Compared with germline, one end of the junction differs, possibly owing to a read error. The chain employs TRBV5-6 and TRBJ1-4, with D possibly being TRBD1 (5 bases). The CDR3 extends over 13 amino acids. Germline V gives CDR1 SGHDT, CDR2 YYEEEE. The CDR3 region has the DNA TGTGCCAGCAGCTTGCGTGGAGGGGCAGACTTGCTTTTT. This encodes CASSLRGGADLLF.

The V gene is TRBV5-1, the J gene TRBJ1-1, with D maybe TRBD1 (5 bases). In germline, CDR1 is SGHRS, CDR2 YFSETQ. Trimming took 5 bases from V and 1 from J, leaving 12 bases between them. The length of the CDR3 is 14 residues. This CDR3 reads CASRLQDRNTEAFF. CDR3 nucleotides: TGCGCCAGCAGACTCCAAGACAGGAACACTGAAGCTTTCTTT. The full variable domain, its missing parts supplied by reference TRBV5-1 and TRBJ1-1, is KAGVTQTPRYLIKTRGQQVTLSCSPISGHRSVSWYQQTPGQGLQFLFEYFSETQRNKGNFPGRFSGRQFSNSRSEMNVSTLELGDSALYLCASRLQDRNTEAFFGQGTRLTVV.

The chain recombines TRBV20-1 with TRBJ2-5; D call uncertain. Germline values: CDR1 DFQATT, CDR2 SNEGSKA (reference sequence). The CDR3 is 11 residues long. The V end lost 5 bases, the J end lost 1 base, and 5 bases lay between the germline ends. This CDR3 reads CSAVIQETQYF. The CDR3 DNA sequence: TGCAGTGCTGTCATCCAAGAGACCCAGTACTTC.

The chain combines TRBV6-6 with TRBJ2-3; D may be TRBD2 (6 bases). V was pared by 4 bases and J by 2 bases, with 16 bases between. CDR3 length equals 16 residues. Germline CDR1 is MNHNY and CDR2 is SVGAGI (reference sequence). Written as DNA, the CDR3 is TGTGCCAGCAGTTCCGTGGGAGGTACATACACAGATACGCAGTATTTT. Translated: CASSSVGGTYTDTQYF.

V usage is TRBV6-1 and J usage is TRBJ1-4; D not certain. Germline V CDR1 and CDR2: MNHNS, SASEGT. The V and J ends lost 3 bases and 0 bases respectively, with 8 bases between them. The CDR3 spans 15 residues. The CDR3 DNA is TGTGCCAGCAGTGATGCAGGAACAACTAATGAAAAACTGTTTTTT. This codes for CASSDAGTTNEKLFF.

In this sample, this clone turned up once. The J gene is TRBJ2-5, the V gene TRBV11-1, with a weak D call TRBD1 (5 bases). The CDR3 runs to 11 residues. The germline V gene encodes CDR1 SGHAT and CDR2 FQDESV (reference sequence). Trimming removed 8 bases from V and 9 bases from J, with 13 bases in between. This CDR3 is CASVGSGSQYF. In DNA form, the CDR3 reads TGTGCCAGCGTAGGTTCAGGGTCCCAGTACTTC. The full variable domain, its missing parts supplied by reference TRBV11-1 and TRBJ2-5, is EAEVAQSPRYKITEKSQAVAFWCDPISGHATLYWYRQILGQGPELLVQFQDESVVDDSQLPKDRFSAERLKGVDSTLKIQPAELGDSAMYLCASVGSGSQYFGPGTRLLVL.

V gene TRBV6-5 combines with J gene TRBJ1-2; 7 bases match TRBD1. The junction had 16 bases not matched to a gene; V was cut back by 7 bases and J by 8 bases. Germline V lookup: CDR1 MNHEY, CDR2 SVGAGI. This CDR3 comprises 15 residues. This CDR3 is CASTLGQPLSTGYTF. As DNA, the CDR3 is TGTGCCAGCACCCTGGGACAGCCCTTATCCACCGGCTACACCTTC.

The rearrangement joins TRBV11-2 to TRBJ1-2; TRBD1 might be the D (5 bases). V lost 0 bases, J lost 6 bases, and 14 bases lay in between. Germline-derived CDR1 and CDR2 are SGHAT and FQNNGV. This CDR3 contains 15 residues. The CDR3 DNA sequence: TGTGCCAGCAGCTTAGAGGTCTCAGGGCCCAATGGCTACACCTTC. This codes for CASSLEVSGPNGYTF.

The V call is TRBV12-3 or TRBV12-4, the J call TRBJ1-4, with a possible D match to TRBD1 (6 bases). Deletions cut 3 bases from V and 8 bases from J, with 10 bases between. There are 13 residues in the CDR3. CDR3 sequence (DNA): TGTGCCAGCAGTTTGAACCAGGGGGAAAAACTGTTTTTT. It codes for CASSLNQGEKLFF.

The genes are TRBV2 and TRBJ2-2; 7 nucleotides line up with TRBD2. CDR1 SNHLY and CDR2 FYNNEI come from the germline V gene. This CDR3 spans 16 amino acids. V dropped 3 bases and J dropped 3; count of bases not matched to a gene: 7. The DNA of the CDR3 is TGTGCCAGCAGTGAGATTCGTGGACTAGACACCGGGGAGCTGTTTTTT. It yields the protein CASSEIRGLDTGELFF.

V usage is TRBV10-1 and J usage is TRBJ1-5; D call uncertain. V was clipped by 0 bases and J by 2 bases, with 11 bases between them. CDR1 is WNHNN and CDR2 is SYGVQD in the germline V gene (reference sequence). The CDR3 contains 16 residues. CDR3 protein: CASSESKEWGNQPQHF. CDR3 in DNA: TGCGCCAGCAGTGAGTCGAAGGAGTGGGGCAATCAGCCCCAGCATTTT.